Listed here are 20 T cell receptor beta chains from one sample, sequenced in a study of CD8+CD57+ T cells in acquired aplastic anemia. TCR beta VDJ and CDR3 were profiled, and genomic DNA was the template. Using its own MiXCR run on the reads, TCRdb lists one record per CDR3 protein. The sample lists 150,000 to 200,000 distinct CDR3 sequences, around 48% occurring once. Only patients with CD8+CD57+ cell expansion on flow cytometry were chosen for sequencing. Specimen: sorted CD4+, CD8+, or CD8+CD57+ T cells (not recorded which) from PBMCs. These receptors all come from a human donor with aplastic anemia.

This clonotype was observed at least ten times. The V call is TRBV6-2 or TRBV6-3, the J call TRBJ2-5; maybe TRBD2 (6 bases). Germline CDR1 and CDR2: MNHEY and SVGEGT. CDR3 length equals 13 residues. Trimming removed 5 bases from V and 5 bases from J, with 12 bases in between. Written as DNA, the CDR3 is TGTGCCAGCAGTCGGGGGATCGGGGAGACCCAGTACTTC. Protein: CASSRGIGETQYF.

This clonotype appeared a single time. This chain connects TRBV20-1 to TRBJ2-3; 7 bases align to TRBD1. Per germline, CDR1 DFQATT and CDR2 SNEGSKA (reference sequence). Germline trimming cut 0 bases from V and 4 bases from J; bases unmatched to any gene: 7. This CDR3 has 15 amino acids. In DNA, the CDR3 is TGCAGTGCTAGAGATCCCAGGGGGAAAGCAGATACGCAGTATTTT. Translation: CSARDPRGKADTQYF.

To note about this clonotype: Since no conserved phenylalanine or tryptophan closes the CDR3, a read error is the likely cause. The chain uses TRBV24-1 and TRBJ2-2; TRBD1 might be the D (5 bases). CDR1 is KGHDR, CDR2 SFDVKD, per germline. The CDR3 runs 16 residues. Trimming removed 0 bases from V and 0 bases from J, with 7 bases in between. The CDR3 region is CATSDLTGPNTGELFS. CDR3 DNA sequence: TGTGCCACCAGTGATTTGACAGGCCCGAACACCGGGGAGCTGTTTTCT.

This clonotype was recorded many times. The DNA of the CDR3 is TGTGCCAGCAGCTCCCCCCAGGGCACTAATGAAAAACTGTTTTTT. It translates to CASSSPQGTNEKLFF. The chain employs TRBV7-9 and TRBJ1-4; D is possibly TRBD1 (5 bases). The length of the CDR3 is 15 residues. Germline V gene sequence: CDR1 SEHNR, CDR2 FQNEAQ (reference sequence). The V gene lost 4 bases and the J gene lost 2 bases, with 11 bases spanning the gap.

In regard to this clonotype: Compared with germline, one end of the junction differs, possibly owing to a read error. This chain uses TRBV14 with TRBJ1-2; possibly TRBD1 for D (6 bases). Per the germline V gene, CDR1 is SGHDN and CDR2 is FVKESK. This CDR3 has 14 residues. The CDR3 sequence: CASSQGQRPKGYTF. The CDR3 coding sequence is TGCGCCAGCAGCCAAGGACAGAGGCCCAAAGGGTACACCTTC.

CDR3 region: CASSGDSEVEKLFF. The DNA of the CDR3 is TGTGCCAGCAGTGGGGACAGTGAGGTCGAAAAACTGTTTTTT. The chain couples TRBV25-1 to TRBJ1-4; 7 positions match TRBD1. Trimming took 4 bases from V and 8 from J; bases not matched to a gene: 7. Germline-derived CDR1 and CDR2 are MGHDK and SYGVNS. CDR3 length: 14 amino acids.

This chain joins TRBV19 and TRBJ1-5; no firm D call. V gave up 3 bases and J gave up 2 bases, with 11 bases separating them. Germline CDR1 reads LNHDA; CDR2 reads SQIVND (reference sequence). The length of the CDR3 is 15 residues. The DNA for the CDR3 is TGTGCCAGTAGTATGACCGGGAACGGCAATCAGCCCCAGCATTTT. Translation gives CASSMTGNGNQPQHF.

This clonotype was seen at least ten times. The chain is built from TRBV20-1 and TRBJ2-1; tentative D call: TRBD2 (5 bases). Germline CDR1 and CDR2: DFQATT and SNEGSKA (reference sequence). This CDR3 has 13 residues. The V and J ends lost 5 bases and 9 bases respectively, with 17 bases between them. CDR3 sequence reads: CSAYDYASVEQFF. CDR3 nucleotide sequence: TGCAGTGCTTACGACTACGCCTCCGTTGAGCAGTTCTTC.

The chain carries TRBV24-1 and TRBJ1-2; D remains unclear. The CDR3 extends over 14 amino acids. From germline, CDR1 is KGHDR and CDR2 SFDVKD. V lost 6 bases to trimming and J lost 6 bases, with 16 bases between them. CDR3 protein: CATSRGVGFDGYTF. DNA of the CDR3: TGTGCCACCAGTCGGGGAGTCGGGTTTGATGGCTACACCTTC.

This clonotype was counted many times. The J gene is TRBJ2-1, the V gene TRBV6-5; D remains ambiguous. V lost 3 bases to trimming and J lost 5 bases, with 11 bases between them. In germline, CDR1 is MNHEY, CDR2 SVGAGI. This CDR3 region has 14 residues. The CDR3 coding sequence is TGTGCCAGCAGTTATGGTGGGCTCAACAATGAGCAGTTCTTC. It yields the protein CASSYGGLNNEQFF.

This clonotype turned up a few times. It may be a read error: a sequence one base away is much more abundant. The chain recombines TRBV12-3 or TRBV12-4 with TRBJ2-7, with D perhaps matching TRBD1 or TRBD2 (5 bases each). The CDR3 covers 18 residues. V was trimmed by 5 bases and J by 3 bases, leaving 26 bases between them. The CDR3 bases are TGTGCCAGCAGTCTTGGGGCATCGTTGAGGGGCCCACACTACGAGCAGTACTTC. This gives the protein CASSLGASLRGPHYEQYF.

The chain links TRBV7-7 to TRBJ2-1; unclear D gene. Germline CDR1 is SSHAT and CDR2 is FNYEAQ (reference sequence). Trimming removed 1 base at V and 4 bases at J, with 5 bases between. The length of the CDR3 is 13 residues. CDR3 in amino acids: CASSLGKYNEQFF. The CDR3 coding sequence is TGTGCCAGCAGCTTAGGGAAGTACAATGAGCAGTTCTTC.

The table lists this clonotype with many counts. The genes are TRBV6-1 and TRBJ1-4; no reliable D call. The germline V gene has CDR1 MNHNS and CDR2 SASEGT. The CDR3 is 13 amino acids. V dropped 6 bases and J dropped 8 bases, with 13 bases sitting between them. CDR3 amino acids: CASRGFIGEKLFF. The CDR3, as DNA: TGTGCCAGCAGGGGGTTTATTGGAGAAAAACTGTTTTTT.

This clonotype turned up a few times. The chain has TRBV10-3 and TRBJ1-1, with 10 nucleotides matching TRBD1. This CDR3 region has 14 residues. V was pared by 6 bases and J by 4 bases, with 5 bases of the junction left unmatched. CDR1 and CDR2 (germline): ENHRY, SYGVKD. CDR3 protein: CAISLGTGATEAFF. The CDR3 region has the DNA TGTGCCATCAGCTTGGGGACAGGGGCCACTGAAGCTTTCTTT.

This chain connects TRBV15 to TRBJ2-3; D might be TRBD2 (6 bases). V dropped 2 bases and J dropped 1 base, with 10 bases sitting between them. Germline CDR1 LNHNV, CDR2 YYDKDF (reference sequence). CDR3 length equals 15 residues. The CDR3 sequence: CATSRNPSGTDTQYF. DNA of the CDR3: TGTGCCACCAGCAGAAACCCTAGCGGCACAGATACGCAGTATTTT. Drawing the rest from reference TRBV15 and TRBJ2-3, the complete variable domain is DAMVIQNPRYQVTQFGKPVTLSCSQTLNHNVMYWYQQKSSQAPKLLFHYYDKDFNNEADTPDNFQSRRPNTSFCFLDIRSPGLGDTAMYLCATSRNPSGTDTQYFGPGTRLTVL.

The V call is TRBV12-3 or TRBV12-4, the J call TRBJ2-1; 9 nucleotides line up with TRBD2. Trimming took 0 bases from V and 0 from J; bases not matched to a gene: 9. This CDR3 is built from 19 residues. Here the CDR3 DNA reads TGTGCCAGCAGTTTAGCTGGGCCGGGCGGGGGGGTCTCCTACAATGAGCAGTTCTTC. This encodes CASSLAGPGGGVSYNEQFF.

This clonotype has just a few counts. This may come from a read error, since a much larger clone is one base off. The rearrangement uses TRBV19 and TRBJ2-7; 7 bases are shared with TRBD2. Germline V gives CDR1 LNHDA, CDR2 SQIVND (reference sequence). The CDR3 sequence is 16 residues long. The CDR3 DNA reads as TGTGCCAGTAGTATACTTGGCCAGCGGGGCTCCCACGAGCAGTACTTC. Its translation: CASSILGQRGSHEQYF.

This chain links TRBV6-5 with TRBJ1-5; D unclear. The CDR3 consists of 12 residues. Germline V lookup: CDR1 MNHEY, CDR2 SVGAGI. Between the trimmed V and J ends, which lost 0 bases and 6 bases, there was a span of 3 bases. DNA for the CDR3: TGTGCCAGCAGTTACTCTGGTCAGCCCCAGCATTTT. This encodes CASSYSGQPQHF.

This clonotype was seen more than once but under ten times. This rearrangement joins TRBV20-1 to TRBJ2-1, with D perhaps TRBD2 (7 bases). The CDR3 sequence is 15 residues long. The V and J ends lost 6 bases and 3 bases respectively, with 18 bases between them. Germline CDR1 and CDR2: DFQATT and SNEGSKA (reference sequence). The CDR3 protein is CSANDGGQYYNEQFF. The CDR3 DNA follows: TGCAGTGCGAATGACGGGGGGCAGTACTACAATGAGCAGTTCTTC.

CDR3 coding DNA: TGTGCCAGCAGTTCTTTAGGGAAGACCCAGTACTTC. Translation gives CASSSLGKTQYF. The chain uses TRBV5-6 and TRBJ2-5; D is undetermined. This CDR3 has 12 amino acids. V lost 5 bases and J 6 bases, leaving 11 bases between the germline ends. Germline V gene sequence: CDR1 SGHDT, CDR2 YYEEEE.